This TCR beta chain was documented in a study of Ad26.COV2.S vaccination and SARS-CoV-2 variants. Study-wide results and caveats: In vaccinated individuals, spike-specific CD8+ and CD4+ T cell responses reportedly displayed substantial breadth.

A remark on this clone: Its antigen is currently unknown.

The assay was immunoSEQ multiplex PCR, and TCRdb's table has in-frame clones only and misses some. This sample has tens of thousands of clones, with about four fifths found just once. J lost 6 bases, V lost 2 bases, and 7 bases had no gene match. In germline, CDR1 is MNHEY, CDR2 SVGEGT. This CDR3 contains 16 residues. The V gene is TRBV6-2 or TRBV6-3, the J gene TRBJ2-1; 10 bases align to TRBD2. The sequencing used peripheral blood, collected after recovery from COVID-19. The source of this sequence is a human donor who had recovered from COVID-19. The CDR3 is CASSYRGTSASNEQFF. CDR3 coding DNA: TGTGCCAGCAGTTACAGGGGGACTAGCGCCTCCAATGAGCAGTTCTTC.